This record covers a single TCR beta chain. Its target is not known. This sample was taken from a study of TIL therapy for anti-PD-1-resistant metastatic lung cancer. Turning to the study itself: Tumors had a median PD-L1 proportion score of approximately 5.5%. A handful of tumors were EGFR-mutant and two were ALK-rearranged. Broader study findings: This highly selected cohort may not generalize to typical lung cancer patients.

This sample's time point: pre-treatment sample, taken before nivolumab and TIL therapy. The libraries were made with immunoSEQ v3. Libraries were sequenced to around 2 million read pairs (survey) or about 5-6 million (deep). Produced via immunoSEQ multiplex PCR; TCRdb's table is partial and in-frame only. The repertoire includes 25,000 to 40,000 clones, 74% of them detected once, and about 2.5% sits in the top ten. CDR1 is SNHLY and CDR2 is FYNNEI in the germline V gene. CDR3 size: 12 residues. The sequences come from blood, collected at baseline. V gene TRBV2 combines with J gene TRBJ2-5, with 8 positions matching TRBD1. The J call may be mistaken, given a closer DNA end match to TRBJ2-7. This receptor was identified in a woman aged 30-79 years with non-small cell lung cancer. The CDR3 here is CASDRGSDEQYF. The CDR3 coding sequence is TGTGCCAGCGACAGGGGAAGCGACGAGCAGTACTTC.